Given below is one T cell receptor (beta chain) in context. This clonotype appeared many times. There is no known antigen for this receptor. Base qualities are not recorded, but no much larger clone differs from it by a single base. This specimen belongs to a study of CD4 and CD8 cells across lung adenocarcinoma regions (dated by TCRdb to 2016 to 2019). For context, the study as a whole: Intratumor heterogeneity of the T cell receptor repertoire was examined by comparing tumor centers with tumor margins.

The method was PCR. The sample was run on a HiSeq X Ten. TCRdb handled the public reads itself, with Q25 trimming in fastp and clone calling in MiXCR, and kept productive beta chains. CDR3 protein duplicates are merged, each entry listing the most common genes and DNA. The sample table holds 8,000 to 10,000 distinct CDR3 sequences, of which 46% were seen once. Jointly, the top ten make up around 20% of the sample. Patients with localized lung adenocarcinoma, a subtype of non-small cell lung cancer, were used as donors. The margins of localized lung adenocarcinomas were where the samples came from. For TCR repertoire analysis, CD4+ T cells from tumor tissue were profiled separately from CD8+ T cells. The sequence derives from a female donor with lung adenocarcinoma. The CD4 and CD8 labels of this study may be unreliable. The source material was CD4+ T cells from the margin of a lung tumor. The sample's cell subset or site label is to be understood as: tumor margin region.

The bases read TGTGCCAGCCTAGCGGAGGGGGGGGTCAATGAGCAGTTCTTC. Its translation is CASLAEGGVNEQFF. Recombination connected TRBV6-1 to TRBJ2-1; 7 matching bases give a weak D call of TRBD2. V sheds 8 bases and J sheds 6 bases, leaving 17 bases between their ends. The germline V gene encodes CDR1 MNHNS and CDR2 SASEGT. From the cysteine up to the phenylalanine, the CDR3 has a length of 14 residues. Only CDR3 DNA is held: 42 bases, read in frame from base 1.